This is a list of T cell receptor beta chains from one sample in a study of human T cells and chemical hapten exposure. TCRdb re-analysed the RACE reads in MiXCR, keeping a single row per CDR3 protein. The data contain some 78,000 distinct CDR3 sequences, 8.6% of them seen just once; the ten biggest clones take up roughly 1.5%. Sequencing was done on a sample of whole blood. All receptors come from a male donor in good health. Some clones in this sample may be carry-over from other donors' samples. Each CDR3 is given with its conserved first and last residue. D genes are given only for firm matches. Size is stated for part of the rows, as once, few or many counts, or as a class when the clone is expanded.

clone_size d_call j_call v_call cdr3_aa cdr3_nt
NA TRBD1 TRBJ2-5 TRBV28 CASTWGQGKQETQYF TGTGCCAGCACCTGGGGACAGGGTAAACAAGAGACCCAGTACTTC
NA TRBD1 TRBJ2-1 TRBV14 CASTDRANEQFF TGTGCCAGCACGGACAGGGCCAATGAGCAGTTCTTC
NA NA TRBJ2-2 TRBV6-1 CASSRLANTGELFF TGTGCCAGCAGTAGACTAGCGAACACCGGGGAGCTGTTTTTT
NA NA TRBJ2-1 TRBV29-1 CSVGTFYNEQFF TGCAGCGTTGGGACCTTTTACAATGAGCAGTTCTTC
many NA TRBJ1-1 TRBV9 CASSVAGFTEAFF TGTGCCAGCAGCGTAGCTGGATTCACTGAAGCTTTCTTT
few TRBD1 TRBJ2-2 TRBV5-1 CASRSGQENTGELFF TGCGCCAGCAGATCGGGACAGGAGAACACCGGGGAGCTGTTTTTT
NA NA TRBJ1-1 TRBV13 CASSRWDGMNTEAFF TGTGCCAGCAGCCGCTGGGACGGAATGAACACTGAAGCTTTCTTT
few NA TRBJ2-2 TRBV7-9 CASSGVNTGELFF TGTGCCAGCAGCGGGGTGAACACCGGGGAGCTGTTTTTT
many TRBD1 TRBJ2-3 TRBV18 CASSRGQGASDTQYF TGTGCCAGCTCACGGGGACAGGGGGCATCAGATACGCAGTATTTT
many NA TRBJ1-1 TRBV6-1 CASSPRSSSKAFF TGTGCCAGCAGTCCTCGGTCGTCTTCCAAAGCTTTCTTT
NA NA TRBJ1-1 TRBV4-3 CASSTLELTEAFF TGCGCCAGCAGCACCCTAGAGCTCACTGAAGCTTTCTTT
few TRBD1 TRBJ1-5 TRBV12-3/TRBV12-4 CASSAAGTGFPQHF TGTGCCAGCAGTGCTGCCGGGACAGGGTTTCCCCAGCATTTT
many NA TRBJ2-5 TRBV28 CASSGQPQETQYF TGTGCCAGCAGCGGACAACCTCAAGAGACCCAGTACTTC
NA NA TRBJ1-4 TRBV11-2 CASSFEGEKLFF TGTGCCAGCAGCTTTGAGGGAGAAAAACTGTTTTTT
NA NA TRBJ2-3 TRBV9 CASSVGHGGGADTQYF TGTGCCAGCAGCGTAGGGCACGGTGGAGGGGCAGATACGCAGTATTTT
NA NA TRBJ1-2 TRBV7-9 CASSSLTVSYYGYTF TGTGCCAGCAGCTCCCTGACAGTCTCCTACTATGGCTACACCTTC
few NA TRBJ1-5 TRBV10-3 CAISQDYSNQPQHF TGTGCCATCAGTCAGGACTATAGCAATCAGCCCCAGCATTTT
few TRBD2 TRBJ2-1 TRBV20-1 CSARESAGGREQFF TGCAGTGCTAGAGAGTCGGCGGGGGGCCGTGAGCAGTTCTTC